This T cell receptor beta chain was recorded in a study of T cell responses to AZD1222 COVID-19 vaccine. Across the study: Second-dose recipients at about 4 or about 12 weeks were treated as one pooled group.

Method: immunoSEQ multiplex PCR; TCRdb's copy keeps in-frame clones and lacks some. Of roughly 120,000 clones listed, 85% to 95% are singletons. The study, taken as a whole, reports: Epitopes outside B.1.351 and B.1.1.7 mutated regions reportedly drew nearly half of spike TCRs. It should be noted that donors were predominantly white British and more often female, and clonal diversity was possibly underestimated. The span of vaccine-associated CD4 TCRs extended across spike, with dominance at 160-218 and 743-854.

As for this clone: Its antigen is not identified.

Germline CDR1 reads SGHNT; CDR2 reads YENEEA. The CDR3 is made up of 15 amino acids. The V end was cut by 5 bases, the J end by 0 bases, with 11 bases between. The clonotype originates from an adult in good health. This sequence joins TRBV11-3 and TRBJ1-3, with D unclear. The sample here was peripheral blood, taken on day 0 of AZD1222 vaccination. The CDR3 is CASSPGSHSGNTIYF. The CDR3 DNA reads TGTGCCAGCAGCCCGGGGTCACACTCTGGAAACACCATATATTTT.